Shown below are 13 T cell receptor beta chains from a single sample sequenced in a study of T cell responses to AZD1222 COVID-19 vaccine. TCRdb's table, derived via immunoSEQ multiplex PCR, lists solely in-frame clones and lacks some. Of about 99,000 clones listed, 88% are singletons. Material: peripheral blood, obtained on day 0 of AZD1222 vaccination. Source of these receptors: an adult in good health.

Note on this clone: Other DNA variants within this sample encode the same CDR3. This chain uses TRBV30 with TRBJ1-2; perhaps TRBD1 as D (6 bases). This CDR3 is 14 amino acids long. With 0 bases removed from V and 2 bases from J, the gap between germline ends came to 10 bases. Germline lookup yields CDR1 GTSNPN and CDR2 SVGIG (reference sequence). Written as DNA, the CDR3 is TGTGCCTGGAGTGTACAGGGCGGGAACTATGGCTACACCTTC. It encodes CAWSVQGGNYGYTF.

The CDR3 DNA is TGTGCCAGCATCAGGAGGACTAGCGGGATGGGGGGGGAAGTGGATGAGCAGTTCTTC. This codes for CASIRRTSGMGGEVDEQFF. The chain couples TRBV27 to TRBJ2-1, with 12 bases fitting TRBD2. The CDR3 has 19 amino acids. From germline, CDR1 is MNHEY and CDR2 SMNVEV (reference sequence). J gave up 8 bases and V 7 bases, and 21 bases lay outside the gene matches.

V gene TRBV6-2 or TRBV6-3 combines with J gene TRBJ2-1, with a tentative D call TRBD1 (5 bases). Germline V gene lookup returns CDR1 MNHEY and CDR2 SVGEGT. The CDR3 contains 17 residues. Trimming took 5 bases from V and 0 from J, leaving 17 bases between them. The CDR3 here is CASSPLPRTSSYNEQFF. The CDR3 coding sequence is TGTGCCAGCAGTCCCCTGCCACGGACAAGCTCCTACAATGAGCAGTTCTTC.

The CDR3, as DNA: TGCAGTGGCTGGTGGGATGAAAAACTGTTTTTT. It yields the protein CSGWWDEKLFF. The chain employs TRBV20-1 and TRBJ1-4; D not resolved. CDR3 length equals 11 residues. In germline, CDR1 is DFQATT, CDR2 SNEGSKA (reference sequence). Trimming removed 7 bases at V and 6 bases at J, with 9 bases between.

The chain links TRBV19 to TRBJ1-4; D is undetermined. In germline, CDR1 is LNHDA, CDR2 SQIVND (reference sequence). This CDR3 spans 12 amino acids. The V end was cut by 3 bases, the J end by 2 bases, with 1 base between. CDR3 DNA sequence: TGTGCCAGTAGTATCACTAATGAAAAACTGTTTTTT. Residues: CASSITNEKLFF.

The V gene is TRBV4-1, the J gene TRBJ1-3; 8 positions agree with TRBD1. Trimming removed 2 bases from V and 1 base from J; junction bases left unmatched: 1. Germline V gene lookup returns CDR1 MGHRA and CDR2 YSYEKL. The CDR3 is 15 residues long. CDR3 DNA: TGCGCCAGCAGCCAACGACAGGGGTCTGGAAACACCATATATTTT. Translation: CASSQRQGSGNTIYF.

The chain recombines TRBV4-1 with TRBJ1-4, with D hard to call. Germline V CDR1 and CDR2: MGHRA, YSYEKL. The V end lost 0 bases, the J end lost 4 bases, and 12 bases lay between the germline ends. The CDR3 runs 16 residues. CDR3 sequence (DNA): TGCGCCAGCAGCCAAGAAGGCGAGGGATTTAATGAAAAACTGTTTTTT. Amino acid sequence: CASSQEGEGFNEKLFF.

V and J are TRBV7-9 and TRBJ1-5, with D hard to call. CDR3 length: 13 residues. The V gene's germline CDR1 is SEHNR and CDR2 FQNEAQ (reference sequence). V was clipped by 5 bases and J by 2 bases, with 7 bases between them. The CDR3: CASSTAGNQPQHF. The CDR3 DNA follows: TGTGCCAGCAGCACCGCGGGCAATCAGCCCCAGCATTTT.

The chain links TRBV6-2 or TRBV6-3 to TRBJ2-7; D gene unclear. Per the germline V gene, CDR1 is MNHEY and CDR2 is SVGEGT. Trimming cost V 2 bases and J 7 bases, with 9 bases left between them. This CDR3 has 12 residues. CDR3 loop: CASSYPPEEQYF. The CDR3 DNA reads TGTGCCAGCAGTTACCCCCCTGAGGAGCAGTACTTC.

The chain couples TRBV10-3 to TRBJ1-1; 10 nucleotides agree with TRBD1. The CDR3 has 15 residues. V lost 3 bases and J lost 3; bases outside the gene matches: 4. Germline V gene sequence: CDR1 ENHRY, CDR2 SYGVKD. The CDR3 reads CAISDPDRGDTEAFF. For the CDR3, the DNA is TGTGCCATCAGTGACCCGGACAGGGGGGACACTGAAGCTTTCTTT.

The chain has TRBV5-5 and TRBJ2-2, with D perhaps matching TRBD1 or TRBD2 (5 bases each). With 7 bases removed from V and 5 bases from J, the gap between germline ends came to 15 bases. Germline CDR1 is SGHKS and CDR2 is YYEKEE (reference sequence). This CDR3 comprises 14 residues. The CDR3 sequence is CASGRDGGTGELFF. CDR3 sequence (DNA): TGTGCCAGCGGACGGGACGGAGGAACCGGGGAGCTGTTTTTT.

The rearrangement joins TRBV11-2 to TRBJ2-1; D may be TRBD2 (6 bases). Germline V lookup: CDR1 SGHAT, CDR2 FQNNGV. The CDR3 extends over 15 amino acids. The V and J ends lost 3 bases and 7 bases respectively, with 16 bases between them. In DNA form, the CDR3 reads TGTGCCAGCAGCTTCATCGGGAGAAGGGATAATGAGCAGTTCTTC. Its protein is CASSFIGRRDNEQFF.

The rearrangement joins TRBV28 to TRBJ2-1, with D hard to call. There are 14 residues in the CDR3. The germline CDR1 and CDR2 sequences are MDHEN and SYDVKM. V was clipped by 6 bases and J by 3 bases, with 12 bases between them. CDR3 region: CASRAATVYNEQFF. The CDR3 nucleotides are TGTGCCAGCAGAGCCGCGACTGTCTACAATGAGCAGTTCTTC.